The 3 T cell receptor beta chains reported below all come from one sample, sequenced in a study of blood T cell repertoires in COVID-19. Method: immunoSEQ multiplex PCR; TCRdb's copy keeps in-frame clones and lacks some. The profile shows about 73,000 clones, roughly 83% of them singletons. The sample was peripheral blood. The receptors shown here come from a man older than 75 with active or convalescent COVID-19.

The V call is TRBV21-1, the J call TRBJ1-1. TRBV21-1 is a listed pseudogene. The CDR3 sequence is 17 residues long. The CDR3, as DNA: TGTGCCAGCAGCAAAGAATCCGATCCCGGGTATACGGCCGAAGCTTTCTTT. This gives the protein CASSKESDPGYTAEAFF.

The chain recombines TRBV5-6 with TRBJ1-1; D is unclear. CDR3 length equals 13 residues. The V end was cut by 2 bases, the J end by 1 base, with 6 bases between. Germline V CDR1 and CDR2: SGHDT, YYEEEE. The CDR3 region has the DNA TGTGCCAGCAGCTTTTACAGGAACACTGAAGCTTTCTTT. This sequence encodes CASSFYRNTEAFF.

The rearrangement uses TRBV6-4 and TRBJ2-2; D is perhaps TRBD1 (6 bases). Germline CDR1 MRHNA, CDR2 SNTAGT. This CDR3 is 15 amino acids long. V was clipped by 2 bases and J by 4 bases, with 11 bases between them. The DNA for the CDR3 is TGTGCCAGCAGTGACCGACGGACAGCCACCGGGGAGCTGTTTTTT. Protein product: CASSDRRTATGELFF.